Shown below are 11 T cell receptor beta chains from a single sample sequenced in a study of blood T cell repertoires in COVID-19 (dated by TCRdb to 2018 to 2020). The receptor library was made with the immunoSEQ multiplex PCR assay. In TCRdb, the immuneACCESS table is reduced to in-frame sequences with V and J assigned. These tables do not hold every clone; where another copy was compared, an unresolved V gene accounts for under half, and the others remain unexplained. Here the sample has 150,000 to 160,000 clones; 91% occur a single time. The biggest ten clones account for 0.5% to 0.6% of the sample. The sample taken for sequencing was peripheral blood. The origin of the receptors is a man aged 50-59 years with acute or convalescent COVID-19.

DNA for the CDR3: TGTGCCAGCACCCCCGTGGGGGGACTAGCGGGGGGCCGGACCTACAATGAGCAGTTCTTC. It translates to CASTPVGGLAGGRTYNEQFF. The J gene is TRBJ2-1, the V gene TRBV6-2 or TRBV6-3; 15 positions agree with TRBD2. The CDR3 contains 20 residues. The V and J ends lost 7 bases and 2 bases, in that order; junction bases with no gene match: 15. CDR1 is MNHEY and CDR2 is SVGEGT in the germline V gene.

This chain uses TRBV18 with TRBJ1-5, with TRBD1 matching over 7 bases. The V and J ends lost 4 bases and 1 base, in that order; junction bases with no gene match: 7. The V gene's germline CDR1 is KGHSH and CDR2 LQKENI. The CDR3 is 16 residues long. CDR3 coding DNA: TGTGCCAGCTCACGCGGACAGGCGGAAAGCAATCAGCCCCAGCATTTT. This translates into CASSRGQAESNQPQHF.

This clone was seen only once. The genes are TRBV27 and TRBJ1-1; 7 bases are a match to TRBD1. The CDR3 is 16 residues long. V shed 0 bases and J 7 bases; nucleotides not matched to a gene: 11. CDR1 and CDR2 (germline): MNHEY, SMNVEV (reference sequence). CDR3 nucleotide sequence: TGTGCCAGCAGTTTATCCCGCGGGGCAGGGGGTTTTGAAGCTTTCTTT. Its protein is CASSLSRGAGGFEAFF.

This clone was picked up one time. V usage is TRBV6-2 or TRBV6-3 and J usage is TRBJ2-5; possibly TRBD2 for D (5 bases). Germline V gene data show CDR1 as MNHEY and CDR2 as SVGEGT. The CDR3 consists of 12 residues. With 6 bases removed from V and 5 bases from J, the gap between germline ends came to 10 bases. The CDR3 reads CASSNSGETQYF. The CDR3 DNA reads TGTGCCAGCAGCAACTCGGGGGAGACCCAGTACTTC.

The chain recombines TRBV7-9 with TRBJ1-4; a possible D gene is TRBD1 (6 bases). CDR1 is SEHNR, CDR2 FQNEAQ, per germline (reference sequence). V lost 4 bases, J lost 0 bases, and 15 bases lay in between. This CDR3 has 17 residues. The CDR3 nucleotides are TGTGCCAGCAGCTCACCACAGGGCCGGGCAACTAATGAAAAACTGTTTTTT. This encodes CASSSPQGRATNEKLFF.

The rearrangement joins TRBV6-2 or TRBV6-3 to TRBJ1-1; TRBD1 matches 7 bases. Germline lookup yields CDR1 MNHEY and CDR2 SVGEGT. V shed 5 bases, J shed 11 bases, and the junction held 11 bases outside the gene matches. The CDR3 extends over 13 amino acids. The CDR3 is CASSDPKTGWAFF. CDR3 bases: TGTGCCAGCAGTGACCCCAAGACAGGGTGGGCTTTCTTT.

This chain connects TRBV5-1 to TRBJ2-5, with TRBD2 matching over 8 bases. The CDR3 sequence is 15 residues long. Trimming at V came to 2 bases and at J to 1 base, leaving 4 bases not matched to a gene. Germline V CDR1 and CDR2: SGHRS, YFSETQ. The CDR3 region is CASSLAGEIQETQYF. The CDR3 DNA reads TGCGCCAGCAGCTTAGCGGGAGAGATCCAAGAGACCCAGTACTTC.

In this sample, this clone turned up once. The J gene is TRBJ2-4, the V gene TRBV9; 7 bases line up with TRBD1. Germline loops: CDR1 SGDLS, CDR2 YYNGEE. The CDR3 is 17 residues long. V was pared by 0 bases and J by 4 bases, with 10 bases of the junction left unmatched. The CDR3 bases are TGTGCCAGCAGCGTAGACGAATCTTGGGGACAGAAAAACATTCAGTACTTC. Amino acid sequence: CASSVDESWGQKNIQYF.

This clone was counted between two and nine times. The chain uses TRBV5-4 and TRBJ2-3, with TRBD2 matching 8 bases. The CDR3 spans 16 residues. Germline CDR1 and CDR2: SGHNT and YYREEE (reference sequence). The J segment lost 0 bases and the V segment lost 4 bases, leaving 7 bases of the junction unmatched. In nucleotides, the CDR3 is TGTGCCAGCAGCCCGATAGCGGGACTTAGCACAGATACGCAGTATTTT. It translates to CASSPIAGLSTDTQYF.

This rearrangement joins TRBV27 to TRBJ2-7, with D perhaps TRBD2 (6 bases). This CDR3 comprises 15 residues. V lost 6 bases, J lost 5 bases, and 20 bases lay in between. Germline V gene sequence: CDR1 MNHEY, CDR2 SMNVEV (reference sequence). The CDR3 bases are TGTGCCAGCAGACCTTCTCCCCGGGAGAGCGACGAGCAGTACTTC. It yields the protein CASRPSPRESDEQYF.

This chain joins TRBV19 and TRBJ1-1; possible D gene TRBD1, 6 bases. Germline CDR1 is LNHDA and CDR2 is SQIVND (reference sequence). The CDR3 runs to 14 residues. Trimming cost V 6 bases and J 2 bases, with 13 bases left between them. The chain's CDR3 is CASRQDSTNTEAFF. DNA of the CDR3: TGTGCCAGTAGACAGGACAGTACAAACACTGAAGCTTTCTTT.